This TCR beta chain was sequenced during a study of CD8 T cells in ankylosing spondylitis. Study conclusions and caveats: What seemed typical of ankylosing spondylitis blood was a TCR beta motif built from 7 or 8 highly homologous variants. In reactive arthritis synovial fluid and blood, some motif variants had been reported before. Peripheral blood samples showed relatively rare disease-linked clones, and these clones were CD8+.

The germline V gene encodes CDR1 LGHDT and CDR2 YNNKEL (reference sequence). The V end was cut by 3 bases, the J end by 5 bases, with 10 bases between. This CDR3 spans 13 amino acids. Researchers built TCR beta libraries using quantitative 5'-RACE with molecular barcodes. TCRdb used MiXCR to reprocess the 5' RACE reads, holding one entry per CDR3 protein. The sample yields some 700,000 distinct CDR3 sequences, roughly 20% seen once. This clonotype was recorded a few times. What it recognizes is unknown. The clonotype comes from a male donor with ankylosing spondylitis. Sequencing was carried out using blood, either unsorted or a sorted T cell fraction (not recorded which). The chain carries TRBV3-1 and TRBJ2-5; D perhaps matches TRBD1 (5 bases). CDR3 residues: CASSQLGPETQYF. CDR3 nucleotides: TGTGCCAGCAGCCAGCTGGGGCCGGAGACCCAGTACTTC.